Sequencing of this TCR beta chain was carried out in a study of blood T cell repertoires in COVID-19. The V gene end was trimmed by 5 bases and the J gene end by 2 bases; junction bases not matched to a gene: 11. Germline V gene lookup returns CDR1 MNHEY and CDR2 SVGEGT. This CDR3 has 16 residues. Produced via immunoSEQ multiplex PCR; TCRdb's table is partial and in-frame only. Of 220,000 or so clones in the sample, around four fifths were seen once. V is TRBV6-2 or TRBV6-3 and J is TRBJ2-7; TRBD2 matches 8 bases. The source of this sequence is a woman older than 75 with acute or convalescent COVID-19. Material: peripheral blood. This CDR3 is CASSPISTSDAYEQYF. The CDR3 DNA reads TGTGCCAGCAGTCCAATTTCGACTAGCGATGCCTACGAGCAGTACTTC.